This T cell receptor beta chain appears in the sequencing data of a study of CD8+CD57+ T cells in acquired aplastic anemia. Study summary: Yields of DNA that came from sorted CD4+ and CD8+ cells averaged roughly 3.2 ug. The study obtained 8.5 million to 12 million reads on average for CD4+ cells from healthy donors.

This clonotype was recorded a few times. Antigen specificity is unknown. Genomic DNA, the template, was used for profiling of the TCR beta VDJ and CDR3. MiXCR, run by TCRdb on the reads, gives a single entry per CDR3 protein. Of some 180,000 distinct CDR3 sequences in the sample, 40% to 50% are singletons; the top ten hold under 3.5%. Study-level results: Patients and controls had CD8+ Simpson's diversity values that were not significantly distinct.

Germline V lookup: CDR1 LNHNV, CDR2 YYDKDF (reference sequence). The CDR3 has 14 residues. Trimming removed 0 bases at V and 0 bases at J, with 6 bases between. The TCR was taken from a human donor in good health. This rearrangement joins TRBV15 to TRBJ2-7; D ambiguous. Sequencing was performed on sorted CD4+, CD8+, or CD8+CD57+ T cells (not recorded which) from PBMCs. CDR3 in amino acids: CATSRERLSYEQYF. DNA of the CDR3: TGTGCCACCAGCAGAGAAAGGCTCTCCTACGAGCAGTACTTC.